This record covers a single T cell receptor (beta chain). Its specific antigen is unknown. Base-call qualities are not available, and no considerably larger clone is one nucleotide away. The data originate from a study of blood T cells in healthy people across ages (dated by TCRdb to 2013 to 2016). Some background on the complete study: In model experiments, template switching captured about one uniquely barcoded TCR beta cDNA molecule for every two T cells. To avoid experimental bias, donors of different ages were distributed randomly across sequencing lanes. To track age-related changes in TCR beta repertoire diversity, the study relied on deep sequencing normalized with unique cDNA molecular identifiers. For two donors (one aged 18 to 29 and one aged 80 or older), the study analyzed two additional independent replicas of 1 million unique cDNA reads from the same blood draw. The donors were divided into four age groups: young (average around 17 years), middle-aged (roughly 42), aged (around 59) and long-lived (about 90). What the research found in general, with its limitations: Compared with the aged group, more naive CD4+ T cells, fewer expanded clones and increased TCR diversity were shown by the long-lived group, suggesting age selection. Observed TCR beta diversity correlated strongly with the percentage of naive T cells measured by flow cytometry. Because profiling used bulk unsorted PBMCs, naive and antigen-experienced compartments could not be compared conclusively. Donor CMV infection status was unknown, potentially confounding age-related changes in expanded clonotypes. Observed TCR beta diversity per million T cells fell roughly linearly with age, and a significant reduction was already apparent by age around 40. Estimates of total diversity based on one million sequenced T cells were regarded as lower bounds and as underestimates.

For CDR1 and CDR2, the germline V gene lists MDHEN and SYDVKM. Inclusive of the bounding cysteine and phenylalanine, the CDR3 is 15 residues long. Here the CDR3 DNA is all that survives: 45 bases in frame from base 1. V is cut back by 7 bases and J by 5 bases, with 8 bases in the junction unmatched. The library was produced with 5' RACE. Reads for this sample came from an Illumina HiSeq 2500. A second PCR of roughly 7 to 11 cycles was performed with a sample-barcoded 5' primer and a J-beta primer mix. Each TCR beta cDNA molecule received a unique molecular identifier from a template-switch 5' adaptor carrying 12 random nucleotides. Each sample yielded at least 2.5 million CDR3-containing paired-end reads. First-strand cDNA was synthesized from all RNA with the Mint cDNA synthesis kit, primed by a TRBC-specific oligonucleotide. After uracil-DNA glycosylase treatment, a first 18-cycle PCR used universal primers M1SS and BC2_uni_R on all cDNA. On the study's bioinformatics: Each sample was normalized by randomly selecting 1 million high-quality reads, each carrying a distinct molecular identifier. Reads with shared molecular identifiers were discarded instead of being binned into consensus sequences. MiTCR, run with a Q25 quality threshold and the strictest error-elimination algorithm, handled CDR3 identification, clonotype clustering and error correction. A nonparametric unseen species model with Euler transformation was used to estimate a lower bound on total TCR beta diversity. Starting from the raw public reads, TCRdb applied fastp trimming at Q25, assembled clones with MiXCR and retained in-frame beta chains. Identical CDR3 proteins give one entry, which carries the most common genes and DNA. TCRdb assigned the V and J calls; the authors' analysis was not used. For this sample the table gives about 640,000 distinct CDR3 sequences, of which approximately 59% were detected only once. The top ten clones comprise more than 35% of the sample.

The donors were 40 or so Caucasian individuals from Russia, aged about 6 to 95 years, who were systemically healthy. Roughly 9 milliliters of peripheral blood were drawn from each donor into EDTA-treated Vacutainer tubes. PBMCs were isolated by Ficoll-Paque density-gradient centrifugation, with at least 6 million obtained per sample. Trizol reagent was used to extract total RNA from the PBMCs, yielding at least 6 micrograms per sample. The percentages of naive CD45RAhigh/CD27high T cells were determined by flow cytometry on a PBMC aliquot from every donor. Rearrangement joined TRBV28 to TRBJ1-6, with 7 bases matching TRBD1. The specimen was blood. The receptor was derived from a man aged 55 to 70 in good health. CDR3 sequence: CASIPSDRDNSPLHF. The nucleotide sequence is TGTGCCAGCATCCCCTCAGACAGGGATAATTCACCCCTCCACTTT. Joined to the reference TRBV28 and TRBJ1-6 proteins, this CDR3 gives the full variable domain: DVKVTQSSRYLVKRTGEKVFLECVQDMDHENMFWYRQDPGLGLRLIYFSYDVKMKEKGDIPEGYSVSREKKERFSLILESASTNQTSMYLCASIPSDRDNSPLHFGNGTRLTVT.